This T cell receptor beta chain was observed in a study of blood T cell repertoires in COVID-19 (TCRdb year 2020). Concerning the study at large: Samples covering the acute and convalescent phases of COVID-19 were provided by collaborators in the United States, Italy and Spain. The repertoires were released in a freely available public database meant as a resource for research on the immune response to SARS-CoV-2. The sample metadata nearly always contained a de-identified subject ID, COVID-19 status, age in years and sex. The prospective study material was composed of cDNA or gDNA derived from T cells, B-cell-depleted T cells, or PBMCs. Samples came from the ongoing ImmuneRACE study (first 160 participants) plus 1,254 subjects from 6 global collaborators. Subjects who had been exposed to COVID-19, were actively infected with it, or had recovered from it provided the deeply sampled blood TCRbeta repertoires that made up the dataset. Where available, HLA class I and class II types were taken from metadata supplied by the sample provider and were not determined by assay-based typing.

TCRbeta CDR3 regions were amplified from genomic DNA by means of the immunoSEQ Assay, a bias-controlled multiplex PCR. Processing in the source paper ran as follows. The number of nucleated cells in each sample was estimated from the amplification of reference gene primers within the assay. To quantify the absolute abundance of each unique TCRbeta CDR3 rearrangement, sequence reads were collapsed and filtered. For each sample, productive Simpson clonality was calculated as the square root of Simpson's diversity index over productive rearrangements. TCRdb obtained this table from immuneACCESS and retained in-frame rearrangements with V and J assigned. These tables miss some clones; where compared with another copy, unresolved V genes account for less than half of the shortfall, and the remainder is unexplained. From that table come the V and J calls and clone size; the DNA was used to work out D and trimming. The sample includes about 180,000 clones, with about 88% observed a single time. The leading ten clones occupy approximately 2% of the sample.

For CDR1 and CDR2, the germline V gene (reference sequence) lists LNHDA and SQIVND. Counted from cysteine to phenylalanine, this CDR3 has 13 amino acids. This entry keeps only the CDR3 DNA: 39 bases, framed from base 1. V gives up 0 bases and J gives up 6 bases, and the segment between their germline ends measures 8 bases. The study at large found these results: The quantity of clinical and demographic metadata differed by source and by participant and was supplied without curation.

A second Seattle source provided samples from volunteer blood donors who had recovered from COVID-19. Whole blood was collected in K2EDTA tubes by collaborating institutions according to the institutions' own protocols. For TCRbeta analysis, collaborators shipped samples as frozen whole blood, isolated PBMCs, or DNA extracted from either of those sample types. Turning to this clone: Its antigen specificity is not known. The record has no base qualities; no much larger clone is one base away.

The sequence came from a man aged 18 to 29 who had recovered from COVID-19. The chain was built from TRBV19 and TRBJ1-2; a tentative D call is TRBD1 (6 bases match). Sequenced material: peripheral blood. The CDR3 protein is CASSIEGADGYTF. The DNA sequence is TGTGCCAGTAGTATAGAGGGGGCGGATGGCTACACCTTC.